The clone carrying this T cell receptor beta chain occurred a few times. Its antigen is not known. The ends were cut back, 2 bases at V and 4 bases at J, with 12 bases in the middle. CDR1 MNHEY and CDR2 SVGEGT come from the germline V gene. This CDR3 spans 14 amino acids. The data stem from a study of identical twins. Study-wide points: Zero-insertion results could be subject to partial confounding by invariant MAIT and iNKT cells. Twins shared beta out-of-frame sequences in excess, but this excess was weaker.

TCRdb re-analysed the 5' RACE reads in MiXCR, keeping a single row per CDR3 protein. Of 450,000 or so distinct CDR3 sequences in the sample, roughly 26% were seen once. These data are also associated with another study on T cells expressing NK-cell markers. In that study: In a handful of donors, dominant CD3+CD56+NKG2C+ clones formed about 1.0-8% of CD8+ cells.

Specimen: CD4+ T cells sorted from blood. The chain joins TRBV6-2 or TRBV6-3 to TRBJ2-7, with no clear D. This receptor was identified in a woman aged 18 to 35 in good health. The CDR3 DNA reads TGTGCCAGCAGTTACCTTCGAGGCATATACGAGCAGTACTTC. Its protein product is CASSYLRGIYEQYF.